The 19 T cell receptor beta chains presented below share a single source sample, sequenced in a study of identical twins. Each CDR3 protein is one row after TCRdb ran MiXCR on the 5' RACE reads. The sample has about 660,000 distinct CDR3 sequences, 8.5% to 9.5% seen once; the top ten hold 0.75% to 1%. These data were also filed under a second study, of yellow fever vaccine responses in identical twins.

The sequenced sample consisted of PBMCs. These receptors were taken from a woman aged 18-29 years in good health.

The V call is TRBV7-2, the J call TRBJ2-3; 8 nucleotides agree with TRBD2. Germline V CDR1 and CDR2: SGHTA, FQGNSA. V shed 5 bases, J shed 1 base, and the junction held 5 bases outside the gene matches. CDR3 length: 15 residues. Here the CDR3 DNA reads TGTGCCAGCAGCAGCGGGGGAGGGGGCACAGATACGCAGTATTTT. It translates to CASSSGGGGTDTQYF.

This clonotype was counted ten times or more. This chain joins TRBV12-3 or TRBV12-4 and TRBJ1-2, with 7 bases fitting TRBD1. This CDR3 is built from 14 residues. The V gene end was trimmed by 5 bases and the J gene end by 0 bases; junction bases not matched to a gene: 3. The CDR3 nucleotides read TGTGCCAGCAGTGGGACAGTTGCTAACTATGGCTACACCTTC. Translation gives CASSGTVANYGYTF.

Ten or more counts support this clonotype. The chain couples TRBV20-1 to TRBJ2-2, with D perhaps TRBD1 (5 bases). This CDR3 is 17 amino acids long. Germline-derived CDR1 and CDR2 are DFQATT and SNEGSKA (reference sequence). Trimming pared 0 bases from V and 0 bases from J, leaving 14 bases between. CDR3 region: CSARDLTRTPNTGELFF. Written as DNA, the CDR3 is TGCAGTGCTAGAGATCTTACACGGACACCGAACACCGGGGAGCTGTTTTTT.

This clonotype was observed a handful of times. CDR3 coding DNA: TGCGCCAGCAGCCAAGATTGGAGGGGTAGGAACGAGCAGTACTTC. It codes for CASSQDWRGRNEQYF. The rearrangement uses TRBV4-3 and TRBJ2-7; D possibly corresponds to TRBD2 (6 bases). From germline, CDR1 is LGHNA and CDR2 YSLEER. V shed 0 bases and J shed 5 bases, with 14 bases lying between them. The CDR3 loop spans 15 amino acids.

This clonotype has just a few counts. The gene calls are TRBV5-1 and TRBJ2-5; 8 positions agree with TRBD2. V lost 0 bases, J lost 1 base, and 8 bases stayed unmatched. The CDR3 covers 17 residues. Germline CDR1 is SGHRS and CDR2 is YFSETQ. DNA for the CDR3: TGCGCCAGCAGCTTGGCAATGGCGGGGGGCGTCCAAGAGACCCAGTACTTC. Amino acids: CASSLAMAGGVQETQYF.

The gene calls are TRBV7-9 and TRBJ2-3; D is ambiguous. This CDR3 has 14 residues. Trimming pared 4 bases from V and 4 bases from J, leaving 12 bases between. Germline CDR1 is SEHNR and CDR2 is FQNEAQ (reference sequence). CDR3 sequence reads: CASSSRTHPDTQYF. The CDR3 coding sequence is TGTGCCAGCAGCTCCCGGACCCACCCAGATACGCAGTATTTT.

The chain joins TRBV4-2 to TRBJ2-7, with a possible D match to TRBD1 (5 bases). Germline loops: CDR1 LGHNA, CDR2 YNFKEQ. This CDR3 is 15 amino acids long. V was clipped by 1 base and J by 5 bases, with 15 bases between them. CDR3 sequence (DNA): TGTGCCAGCAGCCAAGTCACGGGTAGGGGTCACGAGCAGTACTTC. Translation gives CASSQVTGRGHEQYF.

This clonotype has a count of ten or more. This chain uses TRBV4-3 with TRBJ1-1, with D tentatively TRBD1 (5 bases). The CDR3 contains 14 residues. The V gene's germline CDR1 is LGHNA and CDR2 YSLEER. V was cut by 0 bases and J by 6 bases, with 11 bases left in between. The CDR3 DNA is TGCGCCAGCAGCCAAGACAGGGCTCGGCCTGAAGCTTTCTTT. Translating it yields CASSQDRARPEAFF.

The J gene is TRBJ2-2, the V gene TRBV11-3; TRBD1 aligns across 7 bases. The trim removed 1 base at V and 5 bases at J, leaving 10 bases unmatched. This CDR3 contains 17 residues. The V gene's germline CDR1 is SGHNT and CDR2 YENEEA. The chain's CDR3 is CASSLGRQGVWTGELFF. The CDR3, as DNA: TGTGCCAGCAGCTTAGGAAGACAGGGAGTGTGGACCGGGGAGCTGTTTTTT.

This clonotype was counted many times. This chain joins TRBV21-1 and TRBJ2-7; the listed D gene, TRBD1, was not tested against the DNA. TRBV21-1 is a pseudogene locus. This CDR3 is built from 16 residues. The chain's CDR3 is CASSKIRERSSYEQYF. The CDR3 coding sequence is TGTGCCAGCAGCAAAATCAGGGAAAGGAGCTCCTACGAGCAGTACTTC.

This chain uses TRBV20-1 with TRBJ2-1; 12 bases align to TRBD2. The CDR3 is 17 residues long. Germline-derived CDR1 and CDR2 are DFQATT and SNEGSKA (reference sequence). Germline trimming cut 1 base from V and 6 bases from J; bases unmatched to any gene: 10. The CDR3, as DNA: TGCAGTGCTAGAGTGTTGGCGCTAGCGGGGGGGCCCAATGAGCAGTTCTTC. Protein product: CSARVLALAGGPNEQFF.

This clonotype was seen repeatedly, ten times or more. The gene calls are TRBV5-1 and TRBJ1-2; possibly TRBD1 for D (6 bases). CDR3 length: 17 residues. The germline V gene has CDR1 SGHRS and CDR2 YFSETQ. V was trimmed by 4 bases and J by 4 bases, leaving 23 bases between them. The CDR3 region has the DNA TGCGCCAGCAGCCCTTCCCGGGACACCGTGACCCTCTATGGCTACACCTTC. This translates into CASSPSRDTVTLYGYTF.

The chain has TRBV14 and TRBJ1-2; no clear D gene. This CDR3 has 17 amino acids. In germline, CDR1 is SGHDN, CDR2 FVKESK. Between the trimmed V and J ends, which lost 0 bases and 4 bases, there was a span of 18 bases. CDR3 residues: CASSQDILPGRFYGYTF. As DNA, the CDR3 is TGTGCCAGCAGCCAAGATATTCTGCCAGGTCGATTCTATGGCTACACCTTC. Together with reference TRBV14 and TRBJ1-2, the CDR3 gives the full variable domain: EAGVTQFPSHSVIEKGQTVTLRCDPISGHDNLYWYRRVMGKEIKFLLHFVKESKQDESGMPNNRFLAERTGGTYSTLKVQPAELEDSGVYFCASSQDILPGRFYGYTFGSGTRLTVV.

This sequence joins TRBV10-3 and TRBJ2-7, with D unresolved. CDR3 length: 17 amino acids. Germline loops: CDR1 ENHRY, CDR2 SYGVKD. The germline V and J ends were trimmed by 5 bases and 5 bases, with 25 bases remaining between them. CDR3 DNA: TGTGCCATCAGTCGAGTCGGCCCTATGAGAAGGGTCGACGAGCAGTACTTC. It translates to CAISRVGPMRRVDEQYF.

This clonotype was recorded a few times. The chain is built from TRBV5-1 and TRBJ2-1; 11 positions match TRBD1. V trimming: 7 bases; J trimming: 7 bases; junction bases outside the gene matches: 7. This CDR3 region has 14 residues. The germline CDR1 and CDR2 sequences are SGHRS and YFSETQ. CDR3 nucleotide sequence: TGCGCCAGCGGTGGACAGGGGGCTATGAATGAGCAGTTCTTC. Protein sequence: CASGGQGAMNEQFF.

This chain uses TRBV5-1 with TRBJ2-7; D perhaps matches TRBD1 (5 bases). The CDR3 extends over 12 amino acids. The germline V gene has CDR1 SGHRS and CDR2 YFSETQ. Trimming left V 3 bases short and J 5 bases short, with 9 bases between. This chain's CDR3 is CASSWTSNEQYF. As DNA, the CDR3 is TGCGCCAGCAGCTGGACATCAAACGAGCAGTACTTC.

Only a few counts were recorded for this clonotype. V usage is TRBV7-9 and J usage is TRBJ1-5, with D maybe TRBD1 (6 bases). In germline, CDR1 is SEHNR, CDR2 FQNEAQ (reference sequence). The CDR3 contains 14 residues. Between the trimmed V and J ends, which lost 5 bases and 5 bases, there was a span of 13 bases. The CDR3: CASSGGGAYQPQHF. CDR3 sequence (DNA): TGTGCCAGCAGCGGTGGGGGGGCTTATCAGCCCCAGCATTTT.

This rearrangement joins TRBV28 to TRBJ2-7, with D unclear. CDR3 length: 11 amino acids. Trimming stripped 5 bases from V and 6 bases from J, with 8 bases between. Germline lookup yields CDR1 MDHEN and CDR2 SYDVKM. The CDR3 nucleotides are TGTGCCAGCAGTCTACAGATCGAGCAGTACTTC. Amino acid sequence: CASSLQIEQYF.

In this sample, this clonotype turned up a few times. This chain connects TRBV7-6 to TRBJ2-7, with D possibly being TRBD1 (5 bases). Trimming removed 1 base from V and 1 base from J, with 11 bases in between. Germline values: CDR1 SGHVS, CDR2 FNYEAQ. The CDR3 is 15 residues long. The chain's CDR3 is CASSLGTSYSYEQYF. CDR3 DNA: TGTGCCAGCAGCTTAGGGACATCCTATTCCTACGAGCAGTACTTC.